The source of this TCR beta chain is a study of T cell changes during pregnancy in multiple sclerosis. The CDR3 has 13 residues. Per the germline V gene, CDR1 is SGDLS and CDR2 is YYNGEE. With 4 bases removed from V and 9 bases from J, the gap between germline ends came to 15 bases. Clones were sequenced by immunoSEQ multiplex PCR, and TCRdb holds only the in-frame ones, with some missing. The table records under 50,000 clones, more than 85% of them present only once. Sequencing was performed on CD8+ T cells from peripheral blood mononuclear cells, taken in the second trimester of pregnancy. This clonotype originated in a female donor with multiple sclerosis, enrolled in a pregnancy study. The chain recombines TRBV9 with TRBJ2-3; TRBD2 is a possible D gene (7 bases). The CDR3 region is CASSTGGWETQYF. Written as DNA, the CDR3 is TGTGCCAGCAGCACGGGGGGCTGGGAAACGCAGTATTTT.